The T cell receptor (beta chain) described here comes from a study of monozygotic twins with cystic fibrosis. The data were produced by immunoSEQ multiplex PCR, yet TCRdb's version contains in-frame clones alone and is incomplete. The sample yields 35,000 or so clones, 84% seen once. V lost 3 bases to trimming and J lost 2 bases; unmatched junction nucleotides: 4. The CDR3 totals 15 residues. CDR1 and CDR2 (germline): LNHDA, SQIVND (reference sequence). The chain combines TRBV19 with TRBJ2-3, with TRBD1 matching over 8 bases. The source is a girl aged 2 to 9 with cystic fibrosis. Sequencing was done on a sample of blood. This CDR3 reads CASSMDRVITDTQYF. The CDR3 DNA sequence: TGTGCCAGTAGTATGGACAGGGTAATCACAGATACGCAGTATTTT. Looking up the rest from reference TRBV19 and TRBJ2-3 gives the full variable domain: DGGITQSPKYLFRKEGQNVTLSCEQNLNHDAMYWYRQDPGQGLRLIYYSQIVNDFQKGDIAEGYSVSREKKESFPLTVTSAQKNPTAFYLCASSMDRVITDTQYFGPGTRLTVL.